One sample yielded the 13 T cell receptor beta chains listed below, sequenced in a study of blood T cell repertoires in COVID-19. TCRdb's copy holds only in-frame clones and misses some; the assay was immunoSEQ multiplex PCR. The sample consists of about 130,000 clones, over 80% of them appearing once. Source material: peripheral blood. Receptor source: a man over 45 with active COVID-19.

The J gene is TRBJ2-5, the V gene TRBV5-6; no clear D. V lost 4 bases and J lost 2, with 12 bases in between. The CDR3 contains 14 residues. Looked up from germline, CDR1 is SGHDT and CDR2 is YYEEEE. CDR3 DNA sequence: TGTGCCAGCAGCCCCTTACAGCTACAAGAGACCCAGTACTTC. Translating it yields CASSPLQLQETQYF.

The chain uses TRBV5-1 and TRBJ1-1; 9 nucleotides line up with TRBD1. The V gene's germline CDR1 is SGHRS and CDR2 YFSETQ. CDR3 size: 18 residues. Trimming cost V 0 bases and J 0 bases; bases outside gene matches: 9. The CDR3: CASSLATGTGQVNTEAFF. The CDR3 nucleotides read TGCGCCAGCAGCTTGGCCACCGGGACAGGGCAGGTGAACACTGAAGCTTTCTTT.

This rearrangement joins TRBV7-8 to TRBJ1-5, with unresolved D. Germline CDR1 and CDR2: SGHVS and FQNEAQ. The CDR3 has 15 residues. The germline V and J ends were trimmed by 2 bases and 4 bases, with 12 bases remaining between them. CDR3 sequence: CASSLISRENQPQHF. CDR3 coding DNA: TGTGCCAGCAGCTTAATAAGCCGGGAGAATCAGCCCCAGCATTTT. Variable domain in full (rest from reference TRBV7-8 and TRBJ1-5): GAGVSQSPRYKVAKRGQDVALRCDPISGHVSLFWYQQALGQGPEFLTYFQNEAQLDKSGLPSDRFFAERPEGSVSTLKIQRTQQEDSAVYLCASSLISRENQPQHFGDGTRLSIL.

This rearrangement joins TRBV19 to TRBJ2-3; TRBD1 matches 7 bases. V lost 11 bases and J lost 4; bases outside the gene matches: 12. The germline V gene has CDR1 LNHDA and CDR2 SQIVND (reference sequence). The CDR3 consists of 14 residues. CDR3 loop: CAEVRAGGSDTQYF. The CDR3 DNA sequence: TGTGCCGAAGTACGGGCAGGGGGTTCAGATACGCAGTATTTT.

The chain joins TRBV7-2 to TRBJ2-2; 10 bases are shared with TRBD2. There are 15 residues in the CDR3. V trimming: 5 bases; J trimming: 4 bases; junction bases outside the gene matches: 4. The germline CDR1 and CDR2 sequences are SGHTA and FQGNSA. Written as DNA, the CDR3 is TGTGCCAGCAGCCCTAGCGGGGGAAGCACCGGGGAGCTGTTTTTT. It encodes CASSPSGGSTGELFF.

This clone was detected only once. At the DNA level, this CDR3 is encoded by other sequences in the same sample as well. In DNA, the CDR3 is TGTGCCACCAGTGATCCGACTAGCGGTCAAGAGACCCAGTACTTC. Its protein product is CATSDPTSGQETQYF. This chain links TRBV24-1 with TRBJ2-5; TRBD2 aligns across 9 bases. CDR3 length: 15 residues. Per the germline V gene, CDR1 is KGHDR and CDR2 is SFDVKD. V lost 3 bases and J lost 2; bases outside the gene matches: 3.

V gene TRBV6-6 combines with J gene TRBJ1-1; perhaps TRBD1 as D (6 bases). Trimming left V 4 bases short and J 1 base short, with 13 bases between. Germline V gene data show CDR1 as MNHNY and CDR2 as SVGAGI (reference sequence). The CDR3 extends over 15 amino acids. The CDR3 DNA sequence: TGTGCCAGCAGTTCAGGAACAGGGTGGAACACTGAAGCTTTCTTT. Residues: CASSSGTGWNTEAFF.

The V call is TRBV9, the J call TRBJ2-3; D is unclear. Germline V gene data show CDR1 as SGDLS and CDR2 as YYNGEE. The CDR3 covers 14 residues. Trimming took 0 bases from V and 2 from J, leaving 7 bases between them. The CDR3 protein is CASSVEQYTDTQYF. For the CDR3, the DNA is TGTGCCAGCAGCGTAGAACAGTACACAGATACGCAGTATTTT.

This chain links TRBV5-1 with TRBJ2-1; TRBD2 matches at 7 bases. This CDR3 is built from 16 residues. CDR1 is SGHRS and CDR2 is YFSETQ in the germline V gene. The trim removed 7 bases at V and 5 bases at J, leaving 15 bases unmatched. The CDR3 loop reads CASRPFPGTTDNEQFF. The DNA for the CDR3 is TGCGCCAGCCGACCCTTCCCCGGGACTACCGACAATGAGCAGTTCTTC. The full variable domain, in which reference TRBV5-1 and TRBJ2-1 provide the parts outside the CDR3, is KAGVTQTPRYLIKTRGQQVTLSCSPISGHRSVSWYQQTPGQGLQFLFEYFSETQRNKGNFPGRFSGRQFSNSRSEMNVSTLELGDSALYLCASRPFPGTTDNEQFFGPGTRLTVL.

The chain joins TRBV30 to TRBJ1-2; 10 nucleotides line up with TRBD1. The J segment lost 4 bases and the V segment lost 2 bases, leaving 4 bases of the junction unmatched. Germline CDR1 GTSNPN, CDR2 SVGIG (reference sequence). This CDR3 is 14 amino acids long. The CDR3 region has the DNA TGTGCCTGGAGTAACCGGGACAGGGGCTATGGCTACACCTTC. As protein: CAWSNRDRGYGYTF.

The chain joins TRBV7-2 to TRBJ2-1, with TRBD2 matching over 10 bases. Germline V gene sequence: CDR1 SGHTA, CDR2 FQGNSA. The CDR3 runs to 14 residues. Trimming at V came to 6 bases and at J to 4 bases, leaving 3 bases not matched to a gene. CDR3 DNA: TGTGCCAGCAGACTAGCGGGGTCGTACAATGAGCAGTTCTTC. This codes for CASRLAGSYNEQFF.

The chain has TRBV18 and TRBJ2-1, with 14 bases fitting TRBD2. V lost 1 base to trimming and J lost 9 bases; unmatched junction nucleotides: 8. The CDR3 covers 17 residues. Germline CDR1 KGHSH, CDR2 LQKENI. CDR3 nucleotide sequence: TGTGCCAGCTCACCACTCCCCGGGACTAGCGGGGGTACTGAGCAGTTCTTC. It translates to CASSPLPGTSGGTEQFF.

CDR3 sequence (DNA): TGTGCCAGCAGCCCTCAGGGGGACTATGGCTACACCTTC. Its translation is CASSPQGDYGYTF. The V and J genes are TRBV9 and TRBJ1-2, with 7 bases aligning to TRBD1. The ends lost 4 bases at V and 3 bases at J; junction bases unmatched: 3. The CDR3 is 13 residues long. The germline gives CDR1 SGDLS, CDR2 YYNGEE.